This T cell receptor beta chain was identified in a study of T cell responses to AZD1222 COVID-19 vaccine. General observations from the study: Along spike, vaccine-associated CD4 TCRs were found throughout, with dominance at 160-218 and 743-854. The study reported that nearly half of spike-specific TCRs target unmutated variant regions.

The protocol was immunoSEQ multiplex PCR, while the TCRdb copy is restricted to in-frame clones and leaves out a portion. The table lists about 55,000 clones, about 90% of them singletons, with approximately 2% in the top ten. By share of the sample, this clone is medium-sized (0.01 to 0.1%). Its cognate antigen is unknown. Per the germline V gene, CDR1 is LGHDT and CDR2 is YNNKEL (reference sequence). Trimming cost V 5 bases and J 2 bases, with 10 bases left between them. The CDR3 spans 14 residues. The source material was peripheral blood, sampled on day 0 of AZD1222 vaccination. The clonotype comes from an adult in good health. The rearrangement joins TRBV3-1 (or the pseudogene TRBV3-2) to TRBJ1-3; TRBD1 might be the D (6 bases). CDR3 DNA: TGTGCCAGCAGCACAGGGACCACTGGAAACACCATATATTTT. It specifies CASSTGTTGNTIYF.